This entry lists 8 T cell receptor beta chains sequenced from one sample in a study of response to subunit inactivated influenza vaccine. Using its own MiXCR run on the RT-PCR reads, TCRdb lists one record per CDR3 protein. The sample shows approximately 520,000 distinct CDR3 sequences, about 25% of them seen only once. The sequences come from CD4+ T cells sorted from PBMCs, collected more than 4 days after vaccination. These receptors all stem from a man aged 50 to 59 who received an inactivated influenza vaccine.

This clonotype was found a few times. In DNA form, the CDR3 reads TGCGCCAGCAGACAAAATGGGAATCAAGAGACCCAGTACTTC. Protein sequence: CASRQNGNQETQYF. This chain connects TRBV5-1 to TRBJ2-5, with D hard to call. The V end lost 5 bases, the J end lost 2 bases, and 13 bases lay between the germline ends. The CDR3 consists of 14 residues. CDR1 is SGHRS and CDR2 is YFSETQ in the germline V gene.

The CDR3 nucleotides read TGCAGTGCTAAACAGGATGATCCCTCGCCCCAGCATTTT. It encodes CSAKQDDPSPQHF. The chain is built from TRBV20-1 and TRBJ1-5; D perhaps matches TRBD1 (5 bases). Germline-derived CDR1 and CDR2 are DFQATT and SNEGSKA (reference sequence). The CDR3 consists of 13 residues. The V gene lost 4 bases and the J gene lost 9 bases, with 16 bases spanning the gap.

This clonotype was observed a few times. The rearrangement joins TRBV28 to TRBJ1-5; TRBD1 matches at 8 bases. Germline values: CDR1 MDHEN, CDR2 SYDVKM. After removal of 7 bases from V and 3 bases from J, the junction contained 2 bases not matched to a gene. This CDR3 comprises 13 residues. CDR3 in DNA: TGTGCCAGCACGGACAGGGACAATCAGCCCCAGCATTTT. Its protein product is CASTDRDNQPQHF.

This rearrangement joins TRBV6-2 or TRBV6-3 to TRBJ2-3, with TRBD1 identical over 7 bases. V was clipped by 6 bases and J by 9 bases; unmatched bases: 12. The CDR3 consists of 14 residues. Germline values: CDR1 MNHEY, CDR2 SVGEGT. The CDR3 sequence: CASSRGTSPHTQYF. CDR3 sequence (DNA): TGTGCCAGCAGCAGGGGGACCAGCCCGCACACGCAGTATTTT.

This clonotype occurred a few times. The gene calls are TRBV2 and TRBJ2-1; TRBD2 matches 9 bases. Germline assignment: CDR1 SNHLY and CDR2 FYNNEI. The CDR3 loop spans 15 amino acids. With V trimmed by 3 bases and J by 7 bases, 7 bases remained unmatched. CDR3 loop: CASSEGTSRVNEQFF. The CDR3 bases are TGTGCCAGCAGTGAGGGGACTAGCCGTGTGAATGAGCAGTTCTTC.

The chain employs TRBV7-2 and TRBJ2-7; D is possibly TRBD1 (5 bases). V lost 5 bases to trimming and J lost 4 bases, with 18 bases between them. The V gene's germline CDR1 is SGHTA and CDR2 FQGNSA. The CDR3 consists of 15 residues. CDR3 sequence: CASSPNLGEGYEQYF. The DNA of the CDR3 is TGTGCCAGCAGCCCCAACTTAGGGGAAGGATACGAGCAGTACTTC.

This clonotype has only a few counts. The chain carries TRBV29-1 and TRBJ1-1, with no clear D. Looked up from germline, CDR1 is SQVTM and CDR2 is ANQGSEA. Trimming took off 7 bases at V and 0 bases at J, with 15 bases between the two ends. The CDR3 is 14 residues long. DNA of the CDR3: TGCAGCGGGAGCCCAGGAATCATGAACACTGAAGCTTTCTTT. Translated, it gives CSGSPGIMNTEAFF.

The chain has TRBV14 and TRBJ2-7; 8 bases fit TRBD1. The CDR3 is 16 amino acids. Germline loops: CDR1 SGHDN, CDR2 FVKESK. The J segment lost 3 bases and the V segment lost 3 bases, leaving 10 bases of the junction unmatched. The CDR3 nucleotides are TGTGCCAGCAGCCACGGCCACGACGACAGGGGCTACGAGCAGTACTTC. Its protein product is CASSHGHDDRGYEQYF. Full variable domain (rest looked up from reference TRBV14 and TRBJ2-7): EAGVTQFPSHSVIEKGQTVTLRCDPISGHDNLYWYRRVMGKEIKFLLHFVKESKQDESGMPNNRFLAERTGGTYSTLKVQPAELEDSGVYFCASSHGHDDRGYEQYFGPGTRLTVT.